Below, one T cell receptor (beta chain) is given with its context. Its antigen is currently unknown. TCR beta libraries carry UMIs added by 5'RACE template switching. TCRdb reworked the 5' RACE reads into one entry per CDR3 protein, no DNA. This listing includes 400,000 to 550,000 distinct CDR3 sequences. This record comes from a study of T cells expressing NK-cell markers. Study results and limitations: Questions lingered over whether expanded NKG2C+ T cell clones were HCMV-specific. These clonotypes also led the CD3+CD56-NKG2C+ fraction in several donors. Of the CD8+ T cell pool in more than 5 donors, roughly 1.0-8% was accounted for by dominant NKG2C+ clonotypes.

CDR1 and CDR2 from the germline V gene are SGHRS and YFSETQ. The CDR3 loop spans 16 amino acids. The TCR originated in a woman between 18 and 75 years old in good health. The sequencing sample was made of blood T cells: a sorted CD56 or NKG2C T cell subset, CD4+ or CD8+ T cells, or bulk PBMC T cells (not recorded which). The rearrangement links TRBV5-1 to TRBJ2-7; TCRdb's D call, TRBD2, is unchecked because there is no DNA. The CDR3 is CASSSGLAQTNYEQYF. The full variable domain, with the rest looked up from reference TRBV5-1 and TRBJ2-7, is KAGVTQTPRYLIKTRGQQVTLSCSPISGHRSVSWYQQTPGQGLQFLFEYFSETQRNKGNFPGRFSGRQFSNSRSEMNVSTLELGDSALYLCASSSGLAQTNYEQYFGPGTRLTVT.